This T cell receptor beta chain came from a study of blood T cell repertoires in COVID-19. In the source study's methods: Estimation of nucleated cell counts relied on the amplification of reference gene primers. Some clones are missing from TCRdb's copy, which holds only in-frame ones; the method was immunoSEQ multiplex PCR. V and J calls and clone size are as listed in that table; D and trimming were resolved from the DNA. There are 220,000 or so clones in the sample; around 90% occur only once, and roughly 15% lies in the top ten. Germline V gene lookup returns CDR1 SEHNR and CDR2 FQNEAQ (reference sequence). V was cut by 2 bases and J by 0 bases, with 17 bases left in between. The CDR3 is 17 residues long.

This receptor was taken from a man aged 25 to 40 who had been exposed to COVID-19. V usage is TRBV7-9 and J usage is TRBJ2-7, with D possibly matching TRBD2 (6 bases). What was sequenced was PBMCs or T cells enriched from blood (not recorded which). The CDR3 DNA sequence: TGTGCCAGCAGCTTATTTAAGGAGGACTACCTCTCCTACGAGCAGTACTTC. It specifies CASSLFKEDYLSYEQYF.